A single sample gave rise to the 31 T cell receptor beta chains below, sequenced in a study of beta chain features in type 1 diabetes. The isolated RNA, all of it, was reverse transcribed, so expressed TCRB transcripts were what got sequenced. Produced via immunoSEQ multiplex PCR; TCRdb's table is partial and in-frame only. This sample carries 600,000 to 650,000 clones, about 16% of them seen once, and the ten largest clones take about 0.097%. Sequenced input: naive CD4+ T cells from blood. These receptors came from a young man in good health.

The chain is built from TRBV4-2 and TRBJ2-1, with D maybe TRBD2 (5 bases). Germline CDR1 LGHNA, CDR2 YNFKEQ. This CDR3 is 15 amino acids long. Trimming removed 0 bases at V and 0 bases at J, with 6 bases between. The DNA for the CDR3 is TGTGCCAGCAGCCAAGAGGGGAGCTCCTACAATGAGCAGTTCTTC. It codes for CASSQEGSSYNEQFF.

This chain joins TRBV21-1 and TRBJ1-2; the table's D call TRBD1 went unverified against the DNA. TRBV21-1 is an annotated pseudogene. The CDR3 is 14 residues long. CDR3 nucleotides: TGTGCCAGCAGCGAGATCAAGGGGGCGGAGGGCTACACCTTC. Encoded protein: CASSEIKGAEGYTF.

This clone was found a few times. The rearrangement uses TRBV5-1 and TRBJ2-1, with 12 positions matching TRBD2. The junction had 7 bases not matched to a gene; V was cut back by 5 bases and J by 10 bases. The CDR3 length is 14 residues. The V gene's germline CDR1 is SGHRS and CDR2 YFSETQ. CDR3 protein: CASRRTGLAGEQFF. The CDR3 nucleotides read TGCGCCAGCAGGCGAACAGGACTAGCGGGAGAGCAGTTCTTC.

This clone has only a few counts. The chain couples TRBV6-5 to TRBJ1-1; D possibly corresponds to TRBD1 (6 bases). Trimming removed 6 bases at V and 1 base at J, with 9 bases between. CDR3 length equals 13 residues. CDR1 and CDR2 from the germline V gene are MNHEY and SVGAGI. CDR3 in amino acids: CASRDRRNTEAFF. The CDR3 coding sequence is TGTGCCAGCAGAGACAGGAGGAACACTGAAGCTTTCTTT.

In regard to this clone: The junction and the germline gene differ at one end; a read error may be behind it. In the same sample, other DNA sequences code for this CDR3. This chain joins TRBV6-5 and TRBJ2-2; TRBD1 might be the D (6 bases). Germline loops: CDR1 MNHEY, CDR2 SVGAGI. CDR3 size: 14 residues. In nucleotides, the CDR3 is TGTGCCAGCACCGCGCAACGGGACACCGGGGAACTGTTTTTT. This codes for CASTAQRDTGELFF.

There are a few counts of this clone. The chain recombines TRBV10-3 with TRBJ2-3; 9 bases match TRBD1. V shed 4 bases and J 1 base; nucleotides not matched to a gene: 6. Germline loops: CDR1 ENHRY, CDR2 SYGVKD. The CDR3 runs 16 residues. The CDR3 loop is CAISGPGQGGTDTQYF. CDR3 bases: TGTGCCATCAGTGGACCGGGACAGGGAGGCACAGATACGCAGTATTTT.

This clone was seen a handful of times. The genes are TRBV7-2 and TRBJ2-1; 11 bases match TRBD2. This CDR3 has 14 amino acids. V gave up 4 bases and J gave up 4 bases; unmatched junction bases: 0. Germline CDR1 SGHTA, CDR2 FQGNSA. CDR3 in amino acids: CASSWTSGYNEQFF. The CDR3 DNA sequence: TGTGCCAGCAGCTGGACTAGCGGGTACAATGAGCAGTTCTTC.

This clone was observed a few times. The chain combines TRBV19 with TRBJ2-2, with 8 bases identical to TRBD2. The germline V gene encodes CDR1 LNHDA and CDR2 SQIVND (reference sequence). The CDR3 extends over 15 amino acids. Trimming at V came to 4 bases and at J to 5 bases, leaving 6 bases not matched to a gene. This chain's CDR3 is CASSRGLALTGELFF. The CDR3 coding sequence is TGTGCCAGTAGTAGAGGACTAGCCCTTACCGGGGAGCTGTTTTTT.

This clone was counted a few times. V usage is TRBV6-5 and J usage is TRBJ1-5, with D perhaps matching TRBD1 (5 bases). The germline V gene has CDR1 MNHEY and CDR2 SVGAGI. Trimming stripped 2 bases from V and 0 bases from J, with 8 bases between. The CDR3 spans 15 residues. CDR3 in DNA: TGTGCCAGCAGTTACCTCGGGGCTAGCAATCAGCCCCAGCATTTT. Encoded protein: CASSYLGASNQPQHF.

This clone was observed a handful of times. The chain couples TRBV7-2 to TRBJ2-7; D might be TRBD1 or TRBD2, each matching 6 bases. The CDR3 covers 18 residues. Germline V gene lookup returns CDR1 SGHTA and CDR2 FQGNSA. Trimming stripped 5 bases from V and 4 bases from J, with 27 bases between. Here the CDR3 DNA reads TGTGCCAGCAGCCCAACAACACGTGCGCGGGACACCCCTTACGAGCAGTACTTC. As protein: CASSPTTRARDTPYEQYF.

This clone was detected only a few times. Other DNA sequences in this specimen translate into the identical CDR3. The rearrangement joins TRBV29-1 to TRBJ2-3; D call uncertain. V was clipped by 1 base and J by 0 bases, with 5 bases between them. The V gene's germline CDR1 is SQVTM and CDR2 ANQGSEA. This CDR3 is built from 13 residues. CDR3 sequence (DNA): TGCAGCGTTGAAGGAGGTAGCACAGATACGCAGTATTTT. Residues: CSVEGGSTDTQYF.

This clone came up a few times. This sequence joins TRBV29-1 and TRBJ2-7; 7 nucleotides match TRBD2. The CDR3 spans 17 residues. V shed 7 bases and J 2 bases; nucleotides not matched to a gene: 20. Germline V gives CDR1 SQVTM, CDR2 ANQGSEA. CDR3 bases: TGCAGCGCACGGGTCGGGTCAAGCGGGGACCGCGCCTACGAGCAGTACTTC. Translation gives CSARVGSSGDRAYEQYF.

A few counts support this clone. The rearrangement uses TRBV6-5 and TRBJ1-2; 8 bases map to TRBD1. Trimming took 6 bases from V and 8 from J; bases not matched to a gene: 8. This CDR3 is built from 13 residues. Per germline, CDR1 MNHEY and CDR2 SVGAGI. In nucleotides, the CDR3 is TGTGCCAGCAGCCCGGACAGGGTTAAGGGCTACACCTTC. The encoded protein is CASSPDRVKGYTF.

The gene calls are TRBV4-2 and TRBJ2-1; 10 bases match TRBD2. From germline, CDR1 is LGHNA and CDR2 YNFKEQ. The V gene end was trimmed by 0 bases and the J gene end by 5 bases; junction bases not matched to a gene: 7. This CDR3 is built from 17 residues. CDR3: CASSQEKSLAGHNEQFF. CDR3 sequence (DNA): TGTGCCAGCAGCCAAGAAAAGTCACTAGCGGGGCACAATGAGCAGTTCTTC.

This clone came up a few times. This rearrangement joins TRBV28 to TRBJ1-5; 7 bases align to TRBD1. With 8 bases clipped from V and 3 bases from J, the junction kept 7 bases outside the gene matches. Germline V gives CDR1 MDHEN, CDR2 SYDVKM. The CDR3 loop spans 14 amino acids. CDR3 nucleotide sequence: TGTGCCAGCCGCCGGGACAGCCTCAATCAGCCCCAGCATTTT. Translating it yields CASRRDSLNQPQHF. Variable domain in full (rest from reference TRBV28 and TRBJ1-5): DVKVTQSSRYLVKRTGEKVFLECVQDMDHENMFWYRQDPGLGLRLIYFSYDVKMKEKGDIPEGYSVSREKKERFSLILESASTNQTSMYLCASRRDSLNQPQHFGDGTRLSIL.

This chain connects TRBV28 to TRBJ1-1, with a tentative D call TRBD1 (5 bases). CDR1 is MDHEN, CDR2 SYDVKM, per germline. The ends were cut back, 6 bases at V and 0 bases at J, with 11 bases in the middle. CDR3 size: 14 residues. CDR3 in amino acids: CASRRARVNTEAFF. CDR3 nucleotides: TGTGCCAGCAGAAGGGCCAGGGTGAACACTGAAGCTTTCTTT.

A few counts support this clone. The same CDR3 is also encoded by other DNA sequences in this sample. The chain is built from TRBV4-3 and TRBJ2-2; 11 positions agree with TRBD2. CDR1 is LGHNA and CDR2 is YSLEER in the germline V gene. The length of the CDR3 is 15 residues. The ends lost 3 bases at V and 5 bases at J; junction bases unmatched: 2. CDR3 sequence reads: CASSQGTSGTGELFF. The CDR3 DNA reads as TGCGCCAGCAGCCAGGGGACTAGCGGTACCGGGGAGCTGTTTTTT.

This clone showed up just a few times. Here the CDR3 reads CAISTGQGAEAFF. CDR3 coding DNA: TGTGCCATCAGCACGGGACAGGGCGCTGAAGCTTTCTTT. This sequence joins TRBV10-3 and TRBJ1-1; TRBD1 matches at 9 bases. Germline loops: CDR1 ENHRY, CDR2 SYGVKD. The CDR3 runs 13 residues. The trim removed 6 bases at V and 6 bases at J, leaving 5 bases unmatched.

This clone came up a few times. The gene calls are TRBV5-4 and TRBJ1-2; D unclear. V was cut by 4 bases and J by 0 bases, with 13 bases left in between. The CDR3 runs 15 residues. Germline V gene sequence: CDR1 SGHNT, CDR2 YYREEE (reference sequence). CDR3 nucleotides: TGTGCCAGCAGCCCACCGGCGGGCCCTAACTATGGCTACACCTTC. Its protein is CASSPPAGPNYGYTF.

The DNA for the CDR3 is TGTGCCTGGAGCCCGGGACAGGGGTTAACTGAAGCTTTCTTT. Amino acid sequence: CAWSPGQGLTEAFF. The gene calls are TRBV30 and TRBJ1-1; 10 bases match TRBD1. With V trimmed by 3 bases and J by 5 bases, 6 bases remained unmatched. Germline V gene data show CDR1 as GTSNPN and CDR2 as SVGIG (reference sequence). The CDR3 spans 14 residues.

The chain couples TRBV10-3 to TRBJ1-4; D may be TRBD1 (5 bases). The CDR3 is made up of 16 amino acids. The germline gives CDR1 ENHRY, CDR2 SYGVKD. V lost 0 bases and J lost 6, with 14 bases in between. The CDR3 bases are TGTGCCATCAGTGAGTCGGTCGGGGGACTGTATGAAAAACTGTTTTTT. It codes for CAISESVGGLYEKLFF.

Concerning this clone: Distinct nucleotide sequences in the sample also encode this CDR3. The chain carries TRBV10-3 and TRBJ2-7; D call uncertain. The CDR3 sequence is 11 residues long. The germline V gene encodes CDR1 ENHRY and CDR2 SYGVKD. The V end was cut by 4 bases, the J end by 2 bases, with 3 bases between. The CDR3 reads CAISAAYEQYF. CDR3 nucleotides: TGTGCCATCAGTGCGGCCTACGAGCAGTACTTC.

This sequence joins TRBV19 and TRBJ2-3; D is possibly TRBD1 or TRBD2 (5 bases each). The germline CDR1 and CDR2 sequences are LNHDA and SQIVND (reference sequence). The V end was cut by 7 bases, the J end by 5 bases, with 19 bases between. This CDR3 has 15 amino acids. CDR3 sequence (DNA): TGTGCCAGTAAAAAGAGGGGCCCTACGAGAGATACGCAGTATTTT. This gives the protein CASKKRGPTRDTQYF.

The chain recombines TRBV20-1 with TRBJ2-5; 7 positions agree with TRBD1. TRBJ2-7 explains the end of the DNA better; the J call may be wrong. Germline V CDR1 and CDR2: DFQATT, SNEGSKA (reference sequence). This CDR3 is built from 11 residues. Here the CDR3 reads CSTDRATEQYF. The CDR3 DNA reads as TGCAGTACAGACAGGGCGACCGAGCAGTACTTC.

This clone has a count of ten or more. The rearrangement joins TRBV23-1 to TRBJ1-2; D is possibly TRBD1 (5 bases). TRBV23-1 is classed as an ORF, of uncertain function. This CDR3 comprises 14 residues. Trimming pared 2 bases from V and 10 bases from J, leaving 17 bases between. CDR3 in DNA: TGCGCCAGCAGTCAAGGGGGGGAAGGGAGTGACTACACCTTC. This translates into CASSQGGEGSDYTF.

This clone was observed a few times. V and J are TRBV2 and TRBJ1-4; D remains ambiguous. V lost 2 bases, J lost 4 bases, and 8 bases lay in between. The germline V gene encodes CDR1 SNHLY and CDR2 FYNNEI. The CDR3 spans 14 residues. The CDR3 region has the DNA TGTGCCAGCAGTGAATTGGGAATTAATGAAAAACTGTTTTTT. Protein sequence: CASSELGINEKLFF.

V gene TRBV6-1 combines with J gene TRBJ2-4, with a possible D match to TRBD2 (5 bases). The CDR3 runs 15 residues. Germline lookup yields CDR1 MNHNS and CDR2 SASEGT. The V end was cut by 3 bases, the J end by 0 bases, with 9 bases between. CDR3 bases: TGTGCCAGCAGTGATCGGGGTCTAGCCAAAAACATTCAGTACTTC. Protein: CASSDRGLAKNIQYF.

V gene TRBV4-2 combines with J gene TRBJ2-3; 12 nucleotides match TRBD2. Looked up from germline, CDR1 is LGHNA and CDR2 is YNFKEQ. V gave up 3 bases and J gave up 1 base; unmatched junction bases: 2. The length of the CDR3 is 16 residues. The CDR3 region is CASSQTSGRGTDTQYF. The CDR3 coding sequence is TGTGCCAGCAGCCAGACTAGCGGGAGAGGCACAGATACGCAGTATTTT.

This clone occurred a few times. CDR3 loop: CASSVAGGVNTQYF. The CDR3 nucleotides are TGCGCCAGCAGTGTGGCAGGGGGCGTAAATACGCAGTATTTT. The V call is TRBV10-2, the J call TRBJ2-3, with 8 positions matching TRBD1. This CDR3 is built from 14 residues. The germline gives CDR1 WSHSY, CDR2 SAAADI. V was pared by 4 bases and J by 7 bases, with 7 bases of the junction left unmatched.

CDR3 sequence: CASSPGPFEKLFF. DNA of the CDR3: TGTGCCAGCTCACCAGGCCCGTTTGAAAAACTGTTTTTT. The chain uses TRBV18 and TRBJ1-4; no firm D call. The CDR3 runs 13 residues. Trimming pared 2 bases from V and 7 bases from J, leaving 8 bases between. CDR1 is KGHSH and CDR2 is LQKENI in the germline V gene.

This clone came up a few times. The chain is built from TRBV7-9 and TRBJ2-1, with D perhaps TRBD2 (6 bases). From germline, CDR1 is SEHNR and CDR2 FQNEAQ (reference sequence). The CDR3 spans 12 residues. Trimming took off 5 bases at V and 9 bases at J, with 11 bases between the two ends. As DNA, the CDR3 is TGTGCCAGCAGCGGGCCCGGGGGTGAGCAGTTCTTC. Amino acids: CASSGPGGEQFF.